The 20 T cell receptor beta chains listed next were all sequenced from one sample in a study of OX40 agonist ivuxolimab in advanced cancers. Repertoires were generated with immunoSEQ multiplex PCR, while TCRdb's copy carries only in-frame clones and drops some. This repertoire shows roughly 97,000 clones, about nine tenths found once; its top ten account for less than 6.5%. Specimen: CD4+ or CD8+ T cells sorted from blood, collected in a trial of the OX40 agonist ivuxolimab. All receptors come from an adult with an advanced solid tumor such as melanoma, head and neck, liver or kidney cancer.

This clone was observed a single time. Other DNA sequences in this sample translate to the same CDR3. J is TRBJ1-2 and V is TRBV9; D gene unclear. Trimming pared 0 bases from V and 1 base from J, leaving 4 bases between. The CDR3 contains 13 residues. Germline CDR1 and CDR2: SGDLS and YYNGEE. This chain's CDR3 is CASSVGGNYGYTF. The CDR3 DNA reads TGTGCCAGCAGCGTAGGGGGTAACTATGGCTACACCTTC.

The table lists this clone with a count of one. The gene calls are TRBV29-1 and TRBJ1-2, with a weak D call TRBD1 (6 bases). Germline V CDR1 and CDR2: SQVTM, ANQGSEA. This CDR3 region has 12 residues. V lost 6 bases and J lost 7, with 15 bases in between. DNA of the CDR3: TGCAGCGTAAGGACAGAAGGTCTTGGCTACACCTTC. This codes for CSVRTEGLGYTF.

The rearrangement links TRBV18 to TRBJ2-1, with 7 bases fitting TRBD2. J lost 7 bases, V lost 0 bases, and 9 bases had no gene match. The germline V gene has CDR1 KGHSH and CDR2 LQKENI. CDR3 length: 16 amino acids. The CDR3 spells CASSPPRPGTTNEQFF. For the CDR3, the DNA is TGTGCCAGCTCACCACCCCGCCCCGGGACTACAAATGAGCAGTTCTTC.

On this clone itself: One junction end does not reproduce the germline sequence, and a read error may be involved. The chain joins TRBV7-7 to TRBJ2-1; 10 bases line up with TRBD2. This CDR3 region has 15 residues. Germline lookup yields CDR1 SSHAT and CDR2 FNYEAQ (reference sequence). CDR3 loop: CASSSSLAGRDEQFF. The DNA of the CDR3 is TGTGCTAGCAGCTCCTCACTAGCGGGACGAGATGAGCAGTTCTTC.

The chain links TRBV5-5 to TRBJ1-2; no reliable D call. V lost 2 bases to trimming and J lost 8 bases, with 13 bases between them. The CDR3 totals 13 residues. Per the germline V gene, CDR1 is SGHKS and CDR2 is YYEKEE (reference sequence). CDR3 amino acids: CASSFRSGWGYTF. The DNA for the CDR3 is TGTGCCAGCAGCTTTAGGTCGGGTTGGGGCTACACCTTC. The full variable domain, completed using reference TRBV5-5 and TRBJ1-2, is DAGVTQSPTHLIKTRGQQVTLRCSPISGHKSVSWYQQVLGQGPQFIFQYYEKEERGRGNFPDRFSARQFPNYSSELNVNALLLGDSALYLCASSFRSGWGYTFGSGTRLTVV.

V usage is TRBV13 and J usage is TRBJ2-2; D gene ambiguous. CDR1 PRHDT and CDR2 FYEKMQ come from the germline V gene (reference sequence). The V end lost 4 bases, the J end lost 3 bases, and 18 bases lay between the germline ends. The CDR3 has 17 amino acids. CDR3 coding DNA: TGTGCCAGCAGCTACCTAAACAGAGGCGCAGACACCGGGGAGCTGTTTTTT. Amino acid sequence: CASSYLNRGADTGELFF.

V gene TRBV2 combines with J gene TRBJ2-1, with a weak D call TRBD1 (5 bases). The V end was cut by 4 bases, the J end by 4 bases, with 8 bases between. The germline V gene has CDR1 SNHLY and CDR2 FYNNEI. CDR3 length: 13 amino acids. The CDR3 bases are TGTGCCAGCAGTGGGCAGGGATACAATGAGCAGTTCTTC. Amino acid sequence: CASSGQGYNEQFF.

The CDR3 nucleotides are TGTGCCAGCAGTTCCTCTCCCGGTCCTCCCTACGAGCAGTACTTC. It yields the protein CASSSSPGPPYEQYF. The chain carries TRBV7-3 and TRBJ2-7; unclear D gene. This CDR3 is built from 15 residues. With 6 bases removed from V and 2 bases from J, the gap between germline ends came to 17 bases. The germline V gene encodes CDR1 SGHTA and CDR2 FQGTGA.

The genes are TRBV6-1 and TRBJ2-3; D could derive from TRBD1 or TRBD2 (5 bases each). CDR1 and CDR2 (germline): MNHNS, SASEGT. CDR3 length: 15 residues. V was pared by 6 bases and J by 5 bases, with 18 bases between. The CDR3 loop reads CASRGDGMGKDTQYF. The CDR3 bases are TGTGCCAGCAGGGGGGACGGGATGGGGAAAGATACGCAGTATTTT.

The gene calls are TRBV7-9 and TRBJ1-1; D possibly corresponds to TRBD1 (5 bases). This CDR3 spans 16 amino acids. The V gene lost 5 bases and the J gene lost 0 bases, with 16 bases spanning the gap. CDR1 is SEHNR, CDR2 FQNEAQ, per germline (reference sequence). CDR3 in DNA: TGTGCCAGCAGCCCCCTGGCCTGGGGGGTGAACACTGAAGCTTTCTTT. Its protein is CASSPLAWGVNTEAFF.

This chain uses TRBV7-2 with TRBJ1-4; D may be TRBD1 (5 bases). Germline-derived CDR1 and CDR2 are SGHTA and FQGNSA. The ends were cut back, 1 base at V and 0 bases at J, with 9 bases in the middle. This CDR3 is 16 amino acids long. The CDR3 DNA reads as TGTGCCAGCAGCTTAGGGGGGGGAGCAACTAATGAAAAACTGTTTTTT. Translated, it gives CASSLGGGATNEKLFF. The full variable domain, its missing parts supplied by reference TRBV7-2 and TRBJ1-4, is GAGVSQSPSNKVTEKGKDVELRCDPISGHTALYWYRQSLGQGLEFLIYFQGNSAPDKSGLPSDRFSAERTGGSVSTLTIQRTQQEDSAVYLCASSLGGGATNEKLFFGSGTQLSVL.

The chain employs TRBV18 and TRBJ2-4; D is possibly TRBD1 or TRBD2 (5 bases each). V lost 4 bases and J lost 7, with 11 bases in between. CDR3 length: 13 amino acids. CDR1 KGHSH and CDR2 LQKENI come from the germline V gene. Here the CDR3 DNA reads TGTGCCAGCTCACGGGACCTGAGTAACATTCAGTACTTC. As protein: CASSRDLSNIQYF.

The CDR3 loop is CSASTDTYEQYF. In DNA form, the CDR3 reads TGCAGCGCATCGACTGACACCTACGAGCAGTACTTC. The chain employs TRBV29-1 and TRBJ2-7, with D uncertain. Trimming stripped 7 bases from V and 2 bases from J, with 12 bases between. Germline-derived CDR1 and CDR2 are SQVTM and ANQGSEA. CDR3 length equals 12 residues.

This clone has a count of ten or more. J is TRBJ2-2 and V is TRBV9, with 9 bases that match TRBD1. The CDR3 spans 13 residues. Germline V gene lookup returns CDR1 SGDLS and CDR2 YYNGEE. Trimming took 7 bases from V and 4 from J; bases not matched to a gene: 2. CDR3 sequence reads: CASGGQGTGELFF. CDR3 in DNA: TGTGCCAGCGGGGGACAGGGCACCGGGGAGCTGTTTTTT.

A single count supports this clone. V gene TRBV7-9 combines with J gene TRBJ2-5; D is perhaps TRBD1 (5 bases). The CDR3 is made up of 16 amino acids. V lost 2 bases and J lost 0, with 13 bases in between. Germline CDR1 reads SEHNR; CDR2 reads FQNEAQ (reference sequence). CDR3 loop: CASSLQGSRYQETQYF. The CDR3 nucleotides read TGTGCCAGCAGCTTACAGGGCTCTAGATACCAAGAGACCCAGTACTTC.

This chain joins TRBV19 and TRBJ1-2; D remains unclear. Germline CDR1 and CDR2: LNHDA and SQIVND (reference sequence). This CDR3 has 13 residues. Trimming stripped 7 bases from V and 4 bases from J, with 13 bases between. The CDR3 reads CASTREGGYGYTF. For the CDR3, the DNA is TGTGCCAGTACCCGGGAGGGTGGCTATGGCTACACCTTC. The full variable domain, in which reference TRBV19 and TRBJ1-2 provide the parts outside the CDR3, is DGGITQSPKYLFRKEGQNVTLSCEQNLNHDAMYWYRQDPGQGLRLIYYSQIVNDFQKGDIAEGYSVSREKKESFPLTVTSAQKNPTAFYLCASTREGGYGYTFGSGTRLTVV.

This rearrangement joins TRBV4-2 to TRBJ2-3, with D possibly being TRBD2 (7 bases). Germline V gene data show CDR1 as LGHNA and CDR2 as YNFKEQ. This CDR3 region has 16 residues. The V and J ends lost 0 bases and 5 bases respectively, with 15 bases between them. CDR3 coding DNA: TGTGCCAGCAGCCAAGACGAGGGGGGGCGTAGAGATACGCAGTATTTT. Encoded protein: CASSQDEGGRRDTQYF.

This chain uses TRBV10-3 with TRBJ1-3; D is uncertain. This CDR3 is built from 14 residues. V was shortened by 6 bases and J by 0 bases, with 9 bases between the two germline ends. Germline V gene sequence: CDR1 ENHRY, CDR2 SYGVKD. The CDR3 DNA reads TGTGCCATCAGGCCAGGAGGCTCTGGAAACACCATATATTTT. Translation: CAIRPGGSGNTIYF.

The chain combines TRBV10-3 with TRBJ2-5; tentatively, D is TRBD2 (5 bases). The V and J ends lost 7 bases and 11 bases respectively, with 17 bases between them. The CDR3 length is 12 residues. Germline loops: CDR1 ENHRY, CDR2 SYGVKD. DNA for the CDR3: TGTGCCATCACTTGGACCCCGGAGGAGCAGTACTTC. This sequence encodes CAITWTPEEQYF.

The chain has TRBV7-6 and TRBJ1-3, with D hard to call. V dropped 5 bases and J dropped 7 bases, with 18 bases sitting between them. Germline V CDR1 and CDR2: SGHVS, FNYEAQ. This CDR3 has 15 amino acids. The CDR3 here is CASSPTVALGNTIYF. The CDR3, as DNA: TGTGCCAGCAGCCCCACAGTGGCCTTGGGGAACACCATATATTTT.